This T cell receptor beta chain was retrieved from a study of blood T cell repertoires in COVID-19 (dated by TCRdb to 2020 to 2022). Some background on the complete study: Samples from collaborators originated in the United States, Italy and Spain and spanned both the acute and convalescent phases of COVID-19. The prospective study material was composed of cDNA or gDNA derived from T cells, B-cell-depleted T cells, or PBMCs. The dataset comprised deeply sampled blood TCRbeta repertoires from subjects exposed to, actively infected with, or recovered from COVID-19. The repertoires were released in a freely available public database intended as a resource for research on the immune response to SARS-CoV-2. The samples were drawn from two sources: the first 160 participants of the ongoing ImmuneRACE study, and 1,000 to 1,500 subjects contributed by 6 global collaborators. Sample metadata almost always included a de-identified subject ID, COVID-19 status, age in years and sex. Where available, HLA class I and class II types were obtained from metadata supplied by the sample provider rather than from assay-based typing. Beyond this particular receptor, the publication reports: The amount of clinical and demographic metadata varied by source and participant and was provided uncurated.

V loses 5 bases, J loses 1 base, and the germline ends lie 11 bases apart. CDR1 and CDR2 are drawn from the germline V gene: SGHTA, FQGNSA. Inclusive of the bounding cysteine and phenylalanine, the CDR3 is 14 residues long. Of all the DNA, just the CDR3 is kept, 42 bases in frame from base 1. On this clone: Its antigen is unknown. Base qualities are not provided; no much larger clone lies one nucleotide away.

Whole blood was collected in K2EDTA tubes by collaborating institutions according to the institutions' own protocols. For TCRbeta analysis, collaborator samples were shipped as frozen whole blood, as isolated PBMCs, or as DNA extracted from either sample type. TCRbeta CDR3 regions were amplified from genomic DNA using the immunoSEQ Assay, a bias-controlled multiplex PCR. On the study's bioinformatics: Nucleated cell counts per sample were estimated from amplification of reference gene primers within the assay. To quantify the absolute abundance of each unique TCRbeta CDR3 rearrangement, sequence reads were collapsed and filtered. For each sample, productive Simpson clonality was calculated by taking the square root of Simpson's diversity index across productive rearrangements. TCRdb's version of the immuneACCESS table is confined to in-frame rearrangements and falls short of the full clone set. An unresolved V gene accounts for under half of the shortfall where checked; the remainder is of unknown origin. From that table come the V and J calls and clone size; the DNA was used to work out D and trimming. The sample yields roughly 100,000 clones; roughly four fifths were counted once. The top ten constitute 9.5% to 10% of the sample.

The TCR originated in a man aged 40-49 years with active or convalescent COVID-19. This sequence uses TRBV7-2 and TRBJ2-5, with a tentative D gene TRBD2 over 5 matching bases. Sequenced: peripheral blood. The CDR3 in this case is CASSPTRGQETQYF. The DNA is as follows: TGTGCCAGCAGCCCAACTAGAGGCCAAGAGACCCAGTACTTC.